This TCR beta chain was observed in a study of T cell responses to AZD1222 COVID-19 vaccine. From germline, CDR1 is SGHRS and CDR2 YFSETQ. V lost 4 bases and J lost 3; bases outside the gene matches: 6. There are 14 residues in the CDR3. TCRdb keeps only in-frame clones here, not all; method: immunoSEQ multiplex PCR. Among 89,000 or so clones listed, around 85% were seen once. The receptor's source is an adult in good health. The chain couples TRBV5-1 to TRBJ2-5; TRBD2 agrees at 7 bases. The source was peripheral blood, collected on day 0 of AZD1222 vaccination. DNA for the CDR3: TGCGCCAGCAGCCTGGGGCGGGAGAAAGAGACCCAGTACTTC. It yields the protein CASSLGREKETQYF.